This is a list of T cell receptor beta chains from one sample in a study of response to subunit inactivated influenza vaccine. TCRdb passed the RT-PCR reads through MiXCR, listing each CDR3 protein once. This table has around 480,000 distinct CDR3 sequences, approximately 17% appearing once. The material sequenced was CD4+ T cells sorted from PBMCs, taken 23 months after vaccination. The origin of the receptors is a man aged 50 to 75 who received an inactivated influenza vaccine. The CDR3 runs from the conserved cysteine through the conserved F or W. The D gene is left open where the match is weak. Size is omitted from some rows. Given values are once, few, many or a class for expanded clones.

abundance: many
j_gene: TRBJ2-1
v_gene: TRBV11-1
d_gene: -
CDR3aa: CASRPLGGTSGNEQFF
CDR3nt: TGTGCCAGCAGACCCCTCGGTGGCACTTCTGGGAATGAGCAGTTCTTC

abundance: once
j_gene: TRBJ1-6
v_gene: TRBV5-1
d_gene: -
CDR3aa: CASGLGAQISPLHF
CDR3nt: TGCGCCAGCGGCTTGGGAGCCCAAATTTCACCCCTCCACTTT

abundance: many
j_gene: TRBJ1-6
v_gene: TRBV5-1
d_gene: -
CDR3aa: CASSLRTRNSPLHF
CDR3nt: TGCGCCAGCAGCTTGAGGACGAGGAATTCACCCCTCCACTTT

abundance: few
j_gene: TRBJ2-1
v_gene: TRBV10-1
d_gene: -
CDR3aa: CASSGAEGLPQFF
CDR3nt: TGCGCCAGCAGTGGGGCTGAGGGACTGCCCCAGTTCTTC

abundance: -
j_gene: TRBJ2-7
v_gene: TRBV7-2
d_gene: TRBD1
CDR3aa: CASSTRQGQYEQYF
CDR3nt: TGTGCCAGCAGCACTCGACAGGGGCAGTACGAGCAGTACTTC

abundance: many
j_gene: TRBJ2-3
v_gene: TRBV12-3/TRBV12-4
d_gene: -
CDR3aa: CASRSRNLDTQYF
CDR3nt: TGTGCCAGCAGATCAAGGAATTTAGATACGCAGTATTTT

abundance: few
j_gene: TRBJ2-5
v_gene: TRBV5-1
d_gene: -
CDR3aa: CASRKRTEYQETQYF
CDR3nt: TGCGCCAGCAGGAAGAGGACGGAGTACCAAGAGACCCAGTACTTC

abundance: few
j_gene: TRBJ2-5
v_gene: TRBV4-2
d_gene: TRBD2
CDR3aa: CASSQDPGLAEETQYF
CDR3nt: TGTGCCAGCAGCCAAGACCCGGGACTAGCTGAAGAGACCCAGTACTTC

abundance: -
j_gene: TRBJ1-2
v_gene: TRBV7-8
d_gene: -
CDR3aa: CASSRSINYGYTF
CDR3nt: TGTGCCAGCAGCCGATCCATTAACTATGGCTACACCTTC

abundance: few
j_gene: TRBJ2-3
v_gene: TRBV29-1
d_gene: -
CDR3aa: CSVVSSGRLDTQYF
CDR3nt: TGCAGCGTTGTGAGTTCGGGAAGGTTAGATACGCAGTATTTT

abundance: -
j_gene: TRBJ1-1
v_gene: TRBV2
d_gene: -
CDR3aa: CASRLDTGFTEAFF
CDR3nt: TGTGCCAGCAGATTAGATACAGGTTTTACTGAAGCTTTCTTT

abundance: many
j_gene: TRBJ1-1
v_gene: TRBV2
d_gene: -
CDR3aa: CASSEAPNTEAFF
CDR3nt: TGTGCCAGCAGTGAAGCCCCTAACACTGAAGCTTTCTTT

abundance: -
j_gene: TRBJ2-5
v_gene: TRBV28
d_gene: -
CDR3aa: CASRLFGGETQYF
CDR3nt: TGTGCCAGCAGACTCTTTGGGGGGGAGACCCAGTACTTC

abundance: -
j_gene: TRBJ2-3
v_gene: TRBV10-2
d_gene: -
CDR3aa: CAAVVSDTQYF
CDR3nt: TGCGCCGCAGTCGTCTCAGATACGCAGTATTTT

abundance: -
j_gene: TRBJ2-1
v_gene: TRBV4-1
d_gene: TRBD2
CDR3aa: CASSQRASGRGDEQFF
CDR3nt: TGCGCCAGCAGCCAACGAGCTAGCGGGAGAGGAGATGAGCAGTTCTTC

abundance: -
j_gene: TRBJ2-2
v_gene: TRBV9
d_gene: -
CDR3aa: CASSVALGPPNGELFF
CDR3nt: TGTGCCAGCAGCGTAGCCCTGGGCCCACCCAACGGGGAGCTGTTTTTT

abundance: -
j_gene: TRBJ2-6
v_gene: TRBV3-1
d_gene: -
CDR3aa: CASSYSGRGANVLTF
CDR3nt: TGTGCCAGCAGCTATTCGGGTCGTGGGGCCAACGTCCTGACTTTC

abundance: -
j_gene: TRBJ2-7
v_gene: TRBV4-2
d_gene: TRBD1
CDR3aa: CASSPQGEDEQYF
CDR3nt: TGTGCCAGCAGCCCACAGGGGGAGGACGAGCAGTACTTC

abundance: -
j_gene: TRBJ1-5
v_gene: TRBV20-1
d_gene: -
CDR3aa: CSAREVRGRGYSNQPQHF
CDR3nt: TGCAGCGCTAGAGAGGTCAGGGGTAGGGGATATAGCAATCAGCCCCAGCATTTT

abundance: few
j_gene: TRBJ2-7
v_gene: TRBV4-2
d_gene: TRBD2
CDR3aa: CASSQAASSGGRWYEQYF
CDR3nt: TGTGCCAGCAGCCAAGCAGCGTCTAGCGGGGGTCGTTGGTACGAGCAGTACTTC

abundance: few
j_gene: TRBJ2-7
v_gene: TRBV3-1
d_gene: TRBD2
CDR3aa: CASSQGASGIYEQYF
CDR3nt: TGTGCCAGCAGCCAAGGGGCTAGCGGGATCTACGAGCAGTACTTC

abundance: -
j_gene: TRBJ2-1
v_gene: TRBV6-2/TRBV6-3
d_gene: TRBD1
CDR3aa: CASRGTGGNEQFF
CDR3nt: TGTGCCAGCAGGGGGACAGGGGGCAATGAGCAGTTCTTC

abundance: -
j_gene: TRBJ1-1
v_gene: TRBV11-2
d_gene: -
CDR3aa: CASSLSQSAAFF
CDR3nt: TGTGCCAGCAGCTTATCACAGTCGGCCGCTTTCTTT

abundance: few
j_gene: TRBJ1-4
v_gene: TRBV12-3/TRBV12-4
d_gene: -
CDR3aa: CASSFAEGEKLFF
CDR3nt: TGTGCCAGCAGTTTTGCAGAAGGGGAAAAACTGTTTTTT